This T cell receptor beta chain came from a study of cytomegalovirus exposure and HLA in healthy donors. The overall study: Earlier results showed 90 million to 120 million unique TCR beta sequences derived from approximately 180 million T cells. The Caucasian-associated ancestry cluster contained 75% to 85% of the roughly 400 genotyped donors. The study's findings and limits: Researchers reported in a later analysis that a missense DCLRE1C variant was tied to TCR beta V- and J-gene trimming. Sequencing likely caused a cluster of highly shared sequence variants.

Both 60 Vbeta primers and 13 Jbeta primers went into the PCR. Repertoires were generated with immunoSEQ multiplex PCR, while TCRdb's copy carries only in-frame clones and drops some. The sample comprises 150,000 to 200,000 clones, about 76% of which are singletons, and 7.4% rests with the top ten. Germline assignment: CDR1 GTSNPN and CDR2 SVGIG (reference sequence). Trimming stripped 1 base from V and 4 bases from J, with 5 bases between. The CDR3 extends over 11 amino acids. Points on this clone: Antigen: not known.

The receptor was isolated from a male donor in good health and CMV-seropositive. Sequencing was carried out using PBMCs. The rearrangement links TRBV30 to TRBJ2-7; unclear D gene. DNA for the CDR3: TGTGCCTGGAGTGCCCGGTACGAGCAGTACTTC. This translates into CAWSARYEQYF.